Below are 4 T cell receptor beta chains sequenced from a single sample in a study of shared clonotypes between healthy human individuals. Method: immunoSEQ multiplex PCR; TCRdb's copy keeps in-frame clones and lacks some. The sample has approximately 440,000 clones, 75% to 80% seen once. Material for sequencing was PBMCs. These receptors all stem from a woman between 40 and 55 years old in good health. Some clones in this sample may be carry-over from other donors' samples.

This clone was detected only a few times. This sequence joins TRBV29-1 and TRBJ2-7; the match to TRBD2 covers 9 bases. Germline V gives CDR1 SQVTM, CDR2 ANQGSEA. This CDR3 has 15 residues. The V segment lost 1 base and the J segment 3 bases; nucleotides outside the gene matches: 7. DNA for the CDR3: TGCAGCGTTGAAGGCCTAGCGGGAACCGTCTACGAGCAGTACTTC. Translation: CSVEGLAGTVYEQYF.

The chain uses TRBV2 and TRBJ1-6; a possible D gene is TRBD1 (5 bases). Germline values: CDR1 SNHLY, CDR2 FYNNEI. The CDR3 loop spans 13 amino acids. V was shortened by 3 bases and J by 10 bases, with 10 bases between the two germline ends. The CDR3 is CASSEVRDSPLHF. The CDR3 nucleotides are TGTGCCAGCAGTGAGGTCAGGGACTCACCCCTCCACTTT.

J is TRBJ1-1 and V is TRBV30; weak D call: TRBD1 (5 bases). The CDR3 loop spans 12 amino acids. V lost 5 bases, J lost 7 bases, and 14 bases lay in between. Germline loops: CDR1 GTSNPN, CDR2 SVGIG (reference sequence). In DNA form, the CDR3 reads TGTGCCTGGGATCGTGGGCAGGGTGAAGCTTTCTTT. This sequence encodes CAWDRGQGEAFF.

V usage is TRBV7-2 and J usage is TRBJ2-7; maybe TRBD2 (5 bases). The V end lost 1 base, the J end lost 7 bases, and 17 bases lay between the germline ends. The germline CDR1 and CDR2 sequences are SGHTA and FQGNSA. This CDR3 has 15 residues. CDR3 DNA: TGTGCCAGCAGCTTAGACCCGGGATCCTCTCGGGAGCAGTACTTC. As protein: CASSLDPGSSREQYF.